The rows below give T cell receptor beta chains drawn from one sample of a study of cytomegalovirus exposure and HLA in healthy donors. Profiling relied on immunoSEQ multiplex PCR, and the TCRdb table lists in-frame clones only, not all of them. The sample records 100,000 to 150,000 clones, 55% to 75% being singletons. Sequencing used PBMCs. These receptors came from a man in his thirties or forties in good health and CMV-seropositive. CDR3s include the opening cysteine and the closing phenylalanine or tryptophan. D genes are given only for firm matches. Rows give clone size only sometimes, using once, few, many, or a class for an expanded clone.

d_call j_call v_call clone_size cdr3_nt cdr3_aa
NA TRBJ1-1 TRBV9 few TGTGCCAGCAGTAACAGGGAGAACACTGAAGCTTTCTTT CASSNRENTEAFF
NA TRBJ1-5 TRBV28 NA TGTGCCAGCCACCAGATTATAACTAGCAATCAGCCCCAGCATTTT CASHQIITSNQPQHF
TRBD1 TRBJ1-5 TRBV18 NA TGTGCCAGCTCAGCGGACAGGCTGCCGTCGTCCCAGCATTTT CASSADRLPSSQHF
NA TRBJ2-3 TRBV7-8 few TGTGCCAGCAGACCCTGGAATGCAGGCCTGGATACGCAGTATTTT CASRPWNAGLDTQYF
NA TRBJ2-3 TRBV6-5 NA TGTGCCAGCAGTTACTCGAACCCAAGCACGAATACGCAGTATTTT CASSYSNPSTNTQYF
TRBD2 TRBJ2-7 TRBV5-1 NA TGCGCCAGCAGCCTAGGACTAGCGGGGAAGGACGCGCAGTACTTC CASSLGLAGKDAQYF
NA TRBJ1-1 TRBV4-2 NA TGTGCCAGCAGCCAAGACGTGGGACACCTGAACACTGAAGCTTTCTTT CASSQDVGHLNTEAFF
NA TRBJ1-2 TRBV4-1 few TGCGCCAGCAGCCAAGGCGAGGTGGCAGGGCCAATAGTAGTGTCGTGGTATGGCTACACCTTC CASSQGEVAGPIVVSWYGYTF
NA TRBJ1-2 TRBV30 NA TGTGCCTGGACAGCTTTTCGGACTTATGGCTACACCTTC CAWTAFRTYGYTF
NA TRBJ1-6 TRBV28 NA TGTGCCAGCAGTTTAGTTTTTCTTTATAATTCACCCCTCCACTTT CASSLVFLYNSPLHF
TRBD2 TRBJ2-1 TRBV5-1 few TGCGCCAGCAGCCCCGGGACTAGCGGGACGTTGTGGGGTGAGCAGTTCTTC CASSPGTSGTLWGEQFF
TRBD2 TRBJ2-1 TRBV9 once TGTGCCAGCAGCGTAGTGGCTAGCGGGGACAATGAGCAGTTCTTC CASSVVASGDNEQFF
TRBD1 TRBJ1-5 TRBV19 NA TGTGCCAGTAGTCTGACAGGGGGCCTAGGAGGGCCCCAGCATTTT CASSLTGGLGGPQHF
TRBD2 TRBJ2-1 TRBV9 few TGTGCCAGCAGCTTAGGACTAGCGGGAGGGCTGGGTGAGCAGTTCTTC CASSLGLAGGLGEQFF
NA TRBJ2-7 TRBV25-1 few TGTGCCAGCAGGGGGACACTTTCCTACGAGCAGTACTTC CASRGTLSYEQYF
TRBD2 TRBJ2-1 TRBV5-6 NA TGTGCCAGCAGCTTCGGGACTAAAAATGAGCAGTTCTTC CASSFGTKNEQFF
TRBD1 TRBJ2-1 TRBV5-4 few TGTGCCAGCAGCCGGGACAGGGGAGCCTACAATGAGCAGTTCTTC CASSRDRGAYNEQFF
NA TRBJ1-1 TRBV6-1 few TGTGCCAGCAGTGAAACGTTGGTACTCCGGGGATGGACTGAAGCTTTCTTT CASSETLVLRGWTEAFF
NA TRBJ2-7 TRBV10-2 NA TGCGCCAGCAGTGGACTTTCCTACGAGCAGTACTTC CASSGLSYEQYF
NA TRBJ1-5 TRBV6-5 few TGTGCCAGCAGTTACTATTCTGGGGCTCAGCCCCAGCATTTT CASSYYSGAQPQHF
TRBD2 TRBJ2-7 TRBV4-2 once TGTGCCAGCAGCCAACAGACTAGCGCGCCCTACGAGCAGTACTTC CASSQQTSAPYEQYF
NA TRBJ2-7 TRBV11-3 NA TGTGCCAGCAGCTTTACTAGCAGGGGGTTCGGCGAGCAGTACTTC CASSFTSRGFGEQYF
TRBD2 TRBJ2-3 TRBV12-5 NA TGTGCTAGTGCCGGGGGGAGGCTAGCGGGAGTGGCAGATACGCAGTATTTT CASAGGRLAGVADTQYF
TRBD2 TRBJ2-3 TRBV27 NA TGTGCCAGCAGCCCTAGCGGGCCCCGGGGGTCCACAGATACGCAGTATTTT CASSPSGPRGSTDTQYF
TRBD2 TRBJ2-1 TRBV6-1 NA TGTGCCAGTGCCGGGACTAGCGGGTACAATGAGCAGTTCTTC CASAGTSGYNEQFF
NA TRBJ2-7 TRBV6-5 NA TGTGCCAGCAGTTACGGGGGCCTCGAGCAGTACTTC CASSYGGLEQYF
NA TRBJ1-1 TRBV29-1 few TGCAGCGCCGGCGGTACTGAAGCTTTCTTT CSAGGTEAFF
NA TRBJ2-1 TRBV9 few TGTGCCAGCAGCGGCAGAGTGGGGGCGTACAATGAGCAGTTCTTC CASSGRVGAYNEQFF
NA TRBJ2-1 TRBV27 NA TGTGCTAGTGGTAGAATCACCTACAATGAGCAGTTCTTC CASGRITYNEQFF
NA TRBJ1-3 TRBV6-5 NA TGTGCCAGCAGCCTCGAGGGGGTGGTTGGAAACACCATATATTTT CASSLEGVVGNTIYF
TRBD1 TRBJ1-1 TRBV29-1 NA TGCAGCGTTGAGACTTCTTATTGGGGACAGGCGAATGAAGCTTTCTTT CSVETSYWGQANEAFF
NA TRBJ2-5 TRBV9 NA TGTGCCAGCAGTGAGGGTTCGGTGGAGACCCAGTACTTC CASSEGSVETQYF
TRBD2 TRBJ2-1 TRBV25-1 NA TGTGCCAGCAGTGAATCCCCCCAAGCGGGAAAGGGCAATGAGCAGTTCTTC CASSESPQAGKGNEQFF
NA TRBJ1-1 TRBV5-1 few TGCGCCAGCAGCTTGGTACAAGTGGACACTGAAGCTTTCTTT CASSLVQVDTEAFF
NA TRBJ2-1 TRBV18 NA TGTGCCAGCTCACCCGGACTGCTCTTGGGGAATGAGCAGTTCTTC CASSPGLLLGNEQFF
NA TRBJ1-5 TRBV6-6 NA TGTGCCAGCACTCTTACAGGTAAAAATCAGCCCCAGCATTTT CASTLTGKNQPQHF
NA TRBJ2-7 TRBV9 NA TGTGCCAGCAGCGTAGGAGAGGGCTACGAGCAGTACTTC CASSVGEGYEQYF
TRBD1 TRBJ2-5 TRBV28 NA TGTGCCAGCAGCCCCCACAGGGGCGGGGAGACCCAGTACTTC CASSPHRGGETQYF
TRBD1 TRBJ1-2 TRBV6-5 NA TGTGCCAGCAGGGTGTCCGGGACAGGGGACTATGGCTACACCTTC CASRVSGTGDYGYTF
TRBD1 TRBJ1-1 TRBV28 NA TGTGCCAGCAGGTACAGGGGCTGGAACACTGAAGCTTTCTTT CASRYRGWNTEAFF
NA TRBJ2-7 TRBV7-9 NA TGTGCCAGCAGCTTTTTAAGCCTTGTCGATTCCTACGAGCAGTACTTC CASSFLSLVDSYEQYF
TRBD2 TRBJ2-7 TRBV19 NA TGTGCCAGTAGTCGGTTCGGGGGATTAGCGGGAGCTCTCGAGCAGTCCTTC CASSRFGGLAGALEQSF
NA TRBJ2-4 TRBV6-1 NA TGTGCCAGCAGTGAATCAGGGGTGGCCAAAAACATTCAGTACTTC CASSESGVAKNIQYF
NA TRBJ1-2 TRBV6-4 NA TGTGCCAGCTCCAGGGACACCTACTATGGCTACACCTTC CASSRDTYYGYTF
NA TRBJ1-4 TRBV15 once TGTGCCACCAGCCTGTTGCAGGCTAATGAAAAACTGTTTTTT CATSLLQANEKLFF
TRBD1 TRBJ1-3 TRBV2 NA TGTGCCAGCACCGATGACAGGGCTGGAAACACCATATATTTT CASTDDRAGNTIYF
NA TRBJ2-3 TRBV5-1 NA TGCGCCAGCAGCTTGGCCGAACGAACAGGCTGGACAGATACGCAGTATTTT CASSLAERTGWTDTQYF
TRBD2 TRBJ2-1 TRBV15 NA TGTGCCACCAGCAGAGATCGGCTAGCGGGAATCCATGAGCAGTTCTTC CATSRDRLAGIHEQFF